This T cell receptor (beta chain) was documented in a study of T-cell reconstitution after alpha-beta-depleted transplantation in children. Germline CDR1 reads SGHRS; CDR2 reads YFSETQ. J gave up 4 bases and V 2 bases, and 5 bases lay outside the gene matches. CDR3 size: 14 residues. Unique molecular identifiers were built into the TCRbeta library. One entry per CDR3 protein, called by TCRdb with MiXCR from the PCR reads. The sample lists approximately 390,000 distinct CDR3 sequences, 11% occurring once. This clonotype has just a few counts. The clonotype comes from a human donor who donated a stem cell graft to a child with acute myeloid leukemia. V gene TRBV5-1 combines with J gene TRBJ2-5; 7 bases match TRBD1. Sequenced here: PBMCs from the stem cell graft donor, sampled from the stem cell graft. The CDR3 protein is CASSFQGVRETQYF. The CDR3, as DNA: TGCGCCAGCAGCTTCCAGGGGGTGAGAGAGACCCAGTACTTC.